Listed below are T cell receptor beta chains from one sample, sequenced in a study of T cells in Graves' hyperthyroidism and ophthalmopathy. TCRdb itself ran the multiplex PCR reads through MiXCR, one entry per CDR3 protein. Here the sample spans 490,000 or so distinct CDR3 sequences, just under 20% being singletons. Sequencing input: blood. These receptor sequences come from a man between 40 and 49 years old with Graves' ophthalmopathy. The CDR3 runs from the conserved cysteine through the conserved F or W. Fields, in order: CDR3 protein, V gene, D gene, J gene, CDR3 length. D genes are given only for firm matches.

CDR3 protein: CASSLVGQGNGYTF
V gene: TRBV5-1
D gene: TRBD1
J gene: TRBJ1-2
CDR3 length: 14

CDR3 protein: CASSLAGGTSYEQYF
V gene: TRBV12-3/TRBV12-4
D gene: TRBD2
J gene: TRBJ2-7
CDR3 length: 15

CDR3 protein: CASSLRPKGGTQYF
V gene: TRBV12-3/TRBV12-4
D gene: -
J gene: TRBJ2-5
CDR3 length: 14

CDR3 protein: CASSFRDSNNEQFF
V gene: TRBV4-2
D gene: TRBD1
J gene: TRBJ2-1
CDR3 length: 14

CDR3 protein: CASSQGREVTIYF
V gene: TRBV4-2
D gene: -
J gene: TRBJ1-3
CDR3 length: 13

CDR3 protein: CASSLTPGEPQHF
V gene: TRBV5-1
D gene: -
J gene: TRBJ1-5
CDR3 length: 13

CDR3 protein: CATLNRDNEQYF
V gene: TRBV3-1
D gene: -
J gene: TRBJ2-7
CDR3 length: 12

CDR3 protein: CASRIGLTDTQYF
V gene: TRBV5-1
D gene: -
J gene: TRBJ2-3
CDR3 length: 13

CDR3 protein: CASSPVVAGTYEQYF
V gene: TRBV4-1
D gene: TRBD2
J gene: TRBJ2-7
CDR3 length: 15

CDR3 protein: CASGYPPTGTSGIQEQFF
V gene: TRBV11-2
D gene: TRBD2
J gene: TRBJ2-1
CDR3 length: 18

CDR3 protein: CASSYSPFRYNEQFF
V gene: TRBV6-2/TRBV6-3
D gene: -
J gene: TRBJ2-1
CDR3 length: 15

CDR3 protein: CASAVTTEAFF
V gene: TRBV2
D gene: -
J gene: TRBJ1-1
CDR3 length: 11